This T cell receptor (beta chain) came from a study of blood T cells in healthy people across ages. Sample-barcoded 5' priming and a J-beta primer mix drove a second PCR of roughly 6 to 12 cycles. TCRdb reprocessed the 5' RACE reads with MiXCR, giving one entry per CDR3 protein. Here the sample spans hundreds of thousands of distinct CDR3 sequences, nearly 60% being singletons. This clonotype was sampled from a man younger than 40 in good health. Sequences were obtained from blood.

The CDR3 nucleotides are TGTGCCACACAACCACTAGCGGGAGTCACAGATACGCAGTATTTT. Protein sequence: CATQPLAGVTDTQYF. This chain uses TRBV10-3 with TRBJ2-3; TRBD2 matches 11 bases. J lost 2 bases, V lost 10 bases, and 8 bases had no gene match. The CDR3 spans 15 residues. Germline assignment: CDR1 ENHRY and CDR2 SYGVKD.